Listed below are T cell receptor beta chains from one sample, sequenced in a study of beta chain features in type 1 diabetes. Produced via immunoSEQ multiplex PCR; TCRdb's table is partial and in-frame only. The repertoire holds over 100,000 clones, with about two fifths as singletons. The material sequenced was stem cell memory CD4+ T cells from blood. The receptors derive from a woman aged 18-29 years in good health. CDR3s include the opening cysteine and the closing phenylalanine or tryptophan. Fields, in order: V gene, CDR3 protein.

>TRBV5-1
CASSDSGSSYNEQFF
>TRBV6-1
CASRTDYRLFF
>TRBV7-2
CASSFRLAGGPYEQYF
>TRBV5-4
CASSTGDPYNEQFF
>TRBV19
CASSRQFVYF
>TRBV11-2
CAVGASGASTDTQYF
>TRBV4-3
CASSQDFLAGYQQFF
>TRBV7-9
CASSPRRTPQETQYF
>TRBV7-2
CASSLTYTGELFF
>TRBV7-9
CASSLGGASTDTQYF
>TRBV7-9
CASSPFGTGDGYTF
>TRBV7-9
CASSFSIGPGELFF
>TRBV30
CAWRRAREKLFF
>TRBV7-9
CASSLGRPDTQYF
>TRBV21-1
CASSSRTSQETQYF
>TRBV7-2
CASSSGWDTDTQYF
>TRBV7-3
CASSSSGSSYEQYF
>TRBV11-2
CASSLGRDYTDTQYF
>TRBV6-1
CASSFGLDAEAFF
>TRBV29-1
CSVVLFGGGKLFF